This entry features one TCR beta chain sequence. The antigen remains unidentified. The germline CDR1 and CDR2 sequences are KGHSH and LQKENI. This CDR3 spans 14 amino acids. J gave up 6 bases and V 3 bases, and 7 bases lay outside the gene matches. The sample comes from a study of T cell responses to AZD1222 COVID-19 vaccine. Study-wide results and limits: Two AZD1222 administrations were followed by greater Spike-specific TCR breadth and depth. Clonal diversity may have been underestimated, and the donors were mostly white British, with more females than males.

The assay was immunoSEQ multiplex PCR, and TCRdb's table has in-frame clones only and misses some. The sample includes about 180,000 clones, 75% to 95% of them seen just once. Sequencing was performed on peripheral blood, taken on day 0 of AZD1222 vaccination. The TCR sequence derives from an adult in good health. The chain recombines TRBV18 with TRBJ1-2; 7 nucleotides match TRBD1. The CDR3 DNA reads as TGTGCCAGCTCACCCCCAGGGGGGAAGGATGGCTACACCTTC. Translated, it gives CASSPPGGKDGYTF.